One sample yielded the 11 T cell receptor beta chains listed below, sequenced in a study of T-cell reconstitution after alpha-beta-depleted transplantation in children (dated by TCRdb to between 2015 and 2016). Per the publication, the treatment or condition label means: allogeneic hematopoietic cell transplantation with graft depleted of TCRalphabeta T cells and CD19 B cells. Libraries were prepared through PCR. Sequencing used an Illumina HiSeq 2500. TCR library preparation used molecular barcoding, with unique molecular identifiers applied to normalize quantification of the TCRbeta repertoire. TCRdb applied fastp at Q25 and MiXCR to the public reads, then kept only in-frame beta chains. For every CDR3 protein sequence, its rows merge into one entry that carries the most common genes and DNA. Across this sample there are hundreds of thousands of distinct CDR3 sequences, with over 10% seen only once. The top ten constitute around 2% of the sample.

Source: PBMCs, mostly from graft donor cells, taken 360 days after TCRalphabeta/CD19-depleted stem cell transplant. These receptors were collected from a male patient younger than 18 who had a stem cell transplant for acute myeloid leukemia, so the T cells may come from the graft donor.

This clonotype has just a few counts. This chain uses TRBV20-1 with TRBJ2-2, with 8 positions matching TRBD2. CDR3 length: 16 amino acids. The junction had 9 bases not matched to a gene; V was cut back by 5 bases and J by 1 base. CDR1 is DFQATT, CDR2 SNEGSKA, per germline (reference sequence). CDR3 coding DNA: TGCAGTGCTGTGCGTCTAGCGGGCCAGAACACCGGGGAGCTGTTTTTT. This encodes CSAVRLAGQNTGELFF.

The CDR3 loop reads CSARGGGRARNEQFF. In DNA, the CDR3 is TGCAGTGCTAGAGGCGGCGGGAGGGCGCGCAATGAGCAGTTCTTC. The J gene is TRBJ2-1, the V gene TRBV20-1, with TRBD2 matching 9 bases. The CDR3 is made up of 15 amino acids. Germline trimming cut 1 base from V and 6 bases from J; bases unmatched to any gene: 7. CDR1 DFQATT and CDR2 SNEGSKA come from the germline V gene (reference sequence).

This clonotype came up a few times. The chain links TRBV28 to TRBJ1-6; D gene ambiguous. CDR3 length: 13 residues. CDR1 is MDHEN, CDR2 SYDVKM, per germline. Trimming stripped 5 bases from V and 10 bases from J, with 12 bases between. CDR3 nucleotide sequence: TGTGCCAGCAGTCCCGGGCGCGTCTCACCCCTCCACTTT. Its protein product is CASSPGRVSPLHF.

The CDR3 loop is CASSEGRTEAFF. The CDR3 DNA reads TGTGCCAGCAGCGAGGGACGAACTGAAGCTTTCTTT. J is TRBJ1-1 and V is TRBV3-1, with D possibly matching TRBD1 (5 bases). The germline CDR1 and CDR2 sequences are LGHDT and YNNKEL (reference sequence). The CDR3 has 12 residues. Trimming removed 5 bases at V and 5 bases at J, with 9 bases between.

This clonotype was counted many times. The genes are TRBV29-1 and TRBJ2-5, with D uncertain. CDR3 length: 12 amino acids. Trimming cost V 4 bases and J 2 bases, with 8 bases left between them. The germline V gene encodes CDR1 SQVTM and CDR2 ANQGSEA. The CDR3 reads CSVGAVQETQYF. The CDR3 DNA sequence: TGCAGCGTTGGGGCAGTTCAAGAGACCCAGTACTTC.

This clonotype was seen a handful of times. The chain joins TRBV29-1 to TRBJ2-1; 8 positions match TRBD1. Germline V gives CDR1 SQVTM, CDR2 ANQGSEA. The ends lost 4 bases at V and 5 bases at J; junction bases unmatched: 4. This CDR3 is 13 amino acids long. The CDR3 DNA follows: TGCAGCGTTGTTGACAGGGGAGACAATGAGCAGTTCTTC. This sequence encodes CSVVDRGDNEQFF.

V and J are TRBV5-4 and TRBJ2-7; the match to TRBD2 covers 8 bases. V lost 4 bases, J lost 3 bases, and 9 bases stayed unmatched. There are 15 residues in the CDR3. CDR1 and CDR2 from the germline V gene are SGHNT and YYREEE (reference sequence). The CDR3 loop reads CASSGILREGYEQYF. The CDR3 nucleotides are TGTGCCAGCAGCGGCATCCTTCGGGAGGGCTACGAGCAGTACTTC.

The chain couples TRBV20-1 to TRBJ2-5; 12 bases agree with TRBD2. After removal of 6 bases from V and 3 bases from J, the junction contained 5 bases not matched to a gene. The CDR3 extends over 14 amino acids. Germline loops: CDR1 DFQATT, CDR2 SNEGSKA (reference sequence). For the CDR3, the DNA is TGCAGTGCCGAGACTAGCGGGAGAAAAGAGACCCAGTACTTC. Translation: CSAETSGRKETQYF.

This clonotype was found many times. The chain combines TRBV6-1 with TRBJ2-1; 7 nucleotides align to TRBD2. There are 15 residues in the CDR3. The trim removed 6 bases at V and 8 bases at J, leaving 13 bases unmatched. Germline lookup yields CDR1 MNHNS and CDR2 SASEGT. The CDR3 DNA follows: TGTGCCAGCAGAATGAGACTAGCCGGGTTGGATGAGCAGTTCTTC. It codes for CASRMRLAGLDEQFF.

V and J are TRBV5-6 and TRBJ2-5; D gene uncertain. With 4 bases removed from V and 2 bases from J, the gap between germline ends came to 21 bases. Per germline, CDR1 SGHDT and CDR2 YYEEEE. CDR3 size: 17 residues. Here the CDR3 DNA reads TGTGCCAGCAGCCGTTTCGACGTTGAGCGTATGCAAGAGACCCAGTACTTC. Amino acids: CASSRFDVERMQETQYF.

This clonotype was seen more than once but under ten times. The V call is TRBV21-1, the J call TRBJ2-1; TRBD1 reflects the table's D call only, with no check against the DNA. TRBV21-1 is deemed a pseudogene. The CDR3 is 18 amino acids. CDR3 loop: CASSLTGEGQGTYNEQFF. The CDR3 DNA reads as TGTGCCAGCAGCCTTACGGGGGAGGGACAGGGAACCTACAATGAGCAGTTCTTC.